This T cell receptor beta chain was sequenced in a study of T cell responses to AZD1222 COVID-19 vaccine (dated by TCRdb to 2020 to 2022). With respect to the entire study: A total of under 250 trial participants underwent TCR sequencing, of whom 200 to 220 had received two doses of AZD1222 and around 26 had received two doses of the MenACWY control vaccine. Trial participants were enrolled by age into subgroups of 18-55, 56-69 and 70-plus years, and around 140, 26 and 57 TCR-sequenced participants, respectively, were included in these subgroups. Here is what the overall study found, with its caveats: Reportedly, close to half of the unique spike-specific TCRs recognized epitopes lying outside the regions that are mutated in the B.1.351 and B.1.1.7 variants. The 56-69-year group was small, and its depth increase did not reach significance, likely because of low power. Vaccine-associated CD4 TCRs spanned the whole spike protein, with dominant responses in regions 160-218 and 743-854. After two AZD1222 doses, both the breadth and the depth of spike-specific TCRs were significantly higher than at day 0 and than in MenACWY recipients. Participants were mostly white British, with more females than males. The authors suggested clonal diversity may have been underestimated. Because no day 14 peak-response samples were available, repertoires were characterized only after the peak T cell response. Conclusions about previously exposed vaccinees are limited because only five to seven AZD1222 recipients were SARS-CoV-2 seropositive at baseline.

For this clone: What antigen it recognizes has not been identified. Base qualities were left out, and no much larger clone turns up one base away.

CDR1 and CDR2 are read off the germline V gene as SQVTM and ANQGSEA. Trimming removed 7 bases from V and 0 bases from J, leaving 27 bases between the germline ends. The CDR3 sequence holds 18 residues, the cysteine and phenylalanine included. Only the CDR3 DNA stays, 54 bases, in frame from base 1. The time point label corresponds to: about 28 days (+/-7) after the second vaccine dose. Because spike-specific TCR depth and breadth did not differ between the two schedules, AZD1222 recipients who got a second dose at roughly 4 weeks were pooled with those who got a second dose at roughly 12 weeks. Vaccinee samples came from UK trials COV001 and COV002, including a single-blind randomized controlled phase 2/3 trial of AZD1222 (ChAdOx1 nCoV-19) in healthy adults. Trial participant PBMC samples were collected at day 0 and day 28 after the second dose for TCRbeta chain sequencing. The CDR3 regions of human TCRbeta chains were subjected to immunosequencing. Per the source publication's procedure: TCRs in the repertoires were compared against a reference library of SARS-CoV-2-specific TCRs that had been generated with the MIRA antigen-specificity platform. Breadth was defined as the fraction of unique TCRs that were SARS-CoV-2-associated. Depth was defined as the fraction of total T cells that were SARS-CoV-2-associated. Using the MIRA data, each spike-specific TCR was mapped to the spike region that the TCR reacts to and placed in a CD4 or CD8 class. Log10-transformed breadth and depth values were compared by one-way ANOVA with Sidak's multiple comparisons tests. What TCRdb holds here is the immuneACCESS table cut down to in-frame rearrangements. Part of the clones is not present; checked against another copy, under half of the missing clones reflect an unresolved V gene, and the others are unexplained. The V and J calls and clone size come from that table; D and trimming were worked out from the DNA. Here the sample has around 130,000 clones; more than 90% occur a single time. The ten biggest clones cover 1.5% to 2% of the sample.

Sample: peripheral blood, taken 28 days after the second AZD1222 dose. The chain couples TRBV29-1 to TRBJ1-1; a tentative D call is TRBD1 (6 bases match). The clonotype originates from an adult who received the AZD1222 COVID-19 vaccine. The DNA sequence is as follows: TGCAGCGCCCAAATGGGGGGCGGGGTATGGGGCATGAACACTGAAGCTTTCTTT. It translates to CSAQMGGGVWGMNTEAFF.